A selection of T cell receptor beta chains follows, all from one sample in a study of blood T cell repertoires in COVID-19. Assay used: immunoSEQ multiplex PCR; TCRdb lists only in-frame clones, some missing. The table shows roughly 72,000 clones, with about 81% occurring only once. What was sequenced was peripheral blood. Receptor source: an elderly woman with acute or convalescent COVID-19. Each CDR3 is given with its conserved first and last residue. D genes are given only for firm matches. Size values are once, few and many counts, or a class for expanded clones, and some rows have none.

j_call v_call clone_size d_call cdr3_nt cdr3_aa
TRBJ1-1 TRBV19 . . TGTGCCAGTAGTATGGGAACAGGGCGCGGGTCCACTGAAGCTTTCTTT CASSMGTGRGSTEAFF
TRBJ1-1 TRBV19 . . TGTGCCAGTAGTATGGAGACTGAAGCTTTCTTT CASSMETEAFF
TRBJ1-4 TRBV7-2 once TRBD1 TGTGCCAGCAGCTCAAGCGCAGGGGGCCCGAATGAAAAACTGTTTTTT CASSSSAGGPNEKLFF
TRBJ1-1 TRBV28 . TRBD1 TGTGCCAGCAGTTCTCCCGACAGGGGGAACACTGAAGCTTTCTTT CASSSPDRGNTEAFF
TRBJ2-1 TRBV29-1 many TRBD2 TGCAGCGTTGGATCAGCGGGGGGATCCTACAATGAGCAGTTCTTC CSVGSAGGSYNEQFF
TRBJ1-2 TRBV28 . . TGTGCCAGCAGTTTTAAGGGGAACTATGGCTACACCTTC CASSFKGNYGYTF
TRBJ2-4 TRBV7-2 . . TGTGCCAGCAGCCCCCCCGCAGGAAACATTCAGTACTTC CASSPPAGNIQYF
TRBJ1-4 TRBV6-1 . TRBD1 TGTGCCAGCAGTGAATTTGGACAGGGGCGGTCGTTTTTT CASSEFGQGRSFF
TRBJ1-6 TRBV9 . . TGTGCCAGCAGCGTAAAAGGGGGTGCTTCACCCCTCCACTTT CASSVKGGASPLHF
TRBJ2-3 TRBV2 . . TGTGCCAGCAGTGAAGAAGGCAGGGCGTCGACAGATACGCAGTATTTT CASSEEGRASTDTQYF
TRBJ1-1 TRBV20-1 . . TGCAGTGCTCCCCGAAGGAGTGAAGCTTTCTTT CSAPRRSEAFF
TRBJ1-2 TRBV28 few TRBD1 TGTGCCAGCAGCGGACCCGGGACAGGGAATGGCTACACCTTC CASSGPGTGNGYTF
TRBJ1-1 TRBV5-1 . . TGCGCCAGCAGCTTGGATGGAGGGACTGAAGCTTTCTTT CASSLDGGTEAFF
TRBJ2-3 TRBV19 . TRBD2 TGTGCCAGTAGTACCTTCGGACTAGCGGGAGCAGATACGCAGTATTTT CASSTFGLAGADTQYF
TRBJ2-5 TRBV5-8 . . TGTGCCAGCAGCTTGGTTCGGGGTGGGGAGACCCAGTACTTC CASSLVRGGETQYF
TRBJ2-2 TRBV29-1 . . TGCAGCGTCAACAGGGTTTCCGGGGAGCTGTTTTTT CSVNRVSGELFF
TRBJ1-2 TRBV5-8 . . TGTGCCAGCAGCCCCTGGTCCAGGTCTAACTATGGCTACACCTTC CASSPWSRSNYGYTF
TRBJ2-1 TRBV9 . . TGTGCCAGCAGCGTAGATAGAGGTTGGCTATACAATGAGCAGTTCTTC CASSVDRGWLYNEQFF
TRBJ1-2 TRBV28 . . TGTGCCAGCGATCCTCCGGGGGACTATGGCTACACCTTC CASDPPGDYGYTF
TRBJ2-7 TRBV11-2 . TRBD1 TGTGCCAGCAGCTTATGGGACAGCAACTACGAGCAGTATTTC CASSLWDSNYEQYF
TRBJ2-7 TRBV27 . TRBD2 TGTGCCAGCAGCCAGGGGACTAGCGGGAGGGGCGAGCAGTACTTC CASSQGTSGRGEQYF
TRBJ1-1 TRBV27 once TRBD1 TGTGCCAGCAGTTGGAAAATAGGGGGCAAAGCTTTCTTT CASSWKIGGKAFF
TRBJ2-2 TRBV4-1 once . TGCGCCAGCAGCCAAGCGTCGAATCAGGGCGGGGAGCTGTTTTTT CASSQASNQGGELFF
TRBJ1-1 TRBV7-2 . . TGTGCCAGCAGCTTAGCGCGCGGGGGCTACAGCCCGAACACTGAAGCTTTCTTT CASSLARGGYSPNTEAFF
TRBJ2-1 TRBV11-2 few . TGTGCCAGCAGCTTAGAATTAGAGCAGTTCTTC CASSLELEQFF
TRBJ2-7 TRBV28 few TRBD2 TGTCAGACCCTAGCGGGAGGACCGACTTACGAGCAGTACTTC CQTLAGGPTYEQYF
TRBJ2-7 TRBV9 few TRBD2 TGTGCCAGCAGCGTATCCGAGCTAGCGGGCTACGAGCAGTACTTC CASSVSELAGYEQYF
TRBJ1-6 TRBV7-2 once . TGTGCCAGCAGCCCCAGGGTAACGGGTGGGAATTCACCCCTCCACTTT CASSPRVTGGNSPLHF
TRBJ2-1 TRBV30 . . TGTGCCTGGAGAGAGGGAATCAATGAGCAGTTCTTC CAWREGINEQFF
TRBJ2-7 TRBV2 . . TGTGCCAGCAGTCGGGATGTCTACGAGCAGTACTTC CASSRDVYEQYF
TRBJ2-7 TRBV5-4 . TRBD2 TGTGCCAGCAGCTACGGACTAGCTTCCTACGAGCAGTACTTC CASSYGLASYEQYF
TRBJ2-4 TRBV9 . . TGTGCCAGCAGCCTGCGAACGGGGAACATTCAGTACTTC CASSLRTGNIQYF
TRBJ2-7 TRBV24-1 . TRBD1 TGTGCCACCAGTGACCCTCGACAGGGGCACTCCTACGAGCAGTACTTC CATSDPRQGHSYEQYF
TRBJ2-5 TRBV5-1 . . TGCGCCAGCAGCTCCAACGGCGGGCCCCAAGAGACCCAGTACTTC CASSSNGGPQETQYF
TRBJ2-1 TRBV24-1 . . TGTGCCACCAGGGCGGCGAGCGGGGAGCAGTTCTTC CATRAASGEQFF
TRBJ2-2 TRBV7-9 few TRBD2 TGTGCCAGCAGCATTCTCGGACTAGAGACCGGGGAGCTGTTTTTT CASSILGLETGELFF
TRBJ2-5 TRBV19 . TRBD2 TGTGCCAGCAGACCGGGACTAGCGGGAGCTGAGACCCAGTACTTC CASRPGLAGAETQYF
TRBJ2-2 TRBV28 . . TGTGCCAGCAGTTCCCTGGGAGGCGGGGAGCTGTTTTTT CASSSLGGGELFF
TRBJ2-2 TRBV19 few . TGTGCCAGTAACCGGAACGATCGGACAGCTATCACCGGGGAGCTGTTTTTT CASNRNDRTAITGELFF
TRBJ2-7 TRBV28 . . TGTGCCAGCAGTTTATTGGACATTACCTACGAGCAGTACTTC CASSLLDITYEQYF
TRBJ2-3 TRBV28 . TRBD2 TGTGCCAGCAGTTCCGGTGGACTAGCGGGCCTACCACGTGATACGCAGTATTTT CASSSGGLAGLPRDTQYF
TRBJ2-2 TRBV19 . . TGTGCCAGTAAGACCGGGATTTCGAACACCGGGGAGCTGTTTTTT CASKTGISNTGELFF
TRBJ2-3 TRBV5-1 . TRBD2 TGCGCCAGCAGCTTCCGACCACTAGCGGTTAGCACAGATACGCAGTATTTT CASSFRPLAVSTDTQYF
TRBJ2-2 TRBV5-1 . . TGCGCCAGCAGCTTGGAGTGGCTCAGGGGGAACACCGGGGAGCTGTTTTTT CASSLEWLRGNTGELFF
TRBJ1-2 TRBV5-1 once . TGCGCCAGCAGCACTCTTTCCGCAGGAGGCTACACCTTC CASSTLSAGGYTF
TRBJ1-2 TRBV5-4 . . TGTGCCAGCAGCTTGGAGCAGGGTAGTGGCTACACCTTC CASSLEQGSGYTF